This TCR beta chain is from a study of identical twins. TCRdb processed the 5' RACE reads anew with MiXCR; each CDR3 protein has one entry. This sample has approximately 220,000 distinct CDR3 sequences, with around 6.8% found just once. The CDR3 has 14 amino acids. The germline gives CDR1 DFQATT, CDR2 SNEGSKA (reference sequence). V gave up 1 base and J gave up 0 bases, with 10 bases separating them. These data were likewise used in another study, on yellow fever vaccine responses in identical twins. That source reports: In identical twins, vaccine T cell responses appeared partly shared and partly individual.

The sample taken for sequencing was memory (CD45RO+) T cells sorted from blood. This chain uses TRBV20-1 with TRBJ2-7, with D possibly being TRBD2 (5 bases). This clonotype was obtained from a young woman in good health. CDR3 loop: CSARGLGSSYEQYF. As DNA, the CDR3 is TGCAGTGCTAGAGGGCTAGGGAGCTCCTACGAGCAGTACTTC.